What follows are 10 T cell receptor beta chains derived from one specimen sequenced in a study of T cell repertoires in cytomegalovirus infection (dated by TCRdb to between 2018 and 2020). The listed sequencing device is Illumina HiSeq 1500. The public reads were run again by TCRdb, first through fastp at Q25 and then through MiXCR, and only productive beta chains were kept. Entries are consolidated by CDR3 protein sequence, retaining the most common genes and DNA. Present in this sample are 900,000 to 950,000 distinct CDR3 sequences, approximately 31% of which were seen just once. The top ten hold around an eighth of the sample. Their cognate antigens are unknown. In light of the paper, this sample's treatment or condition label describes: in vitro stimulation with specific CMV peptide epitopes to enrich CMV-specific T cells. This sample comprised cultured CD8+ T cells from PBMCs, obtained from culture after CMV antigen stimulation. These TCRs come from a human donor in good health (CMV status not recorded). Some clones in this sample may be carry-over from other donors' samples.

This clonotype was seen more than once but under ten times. CDR3 bases: TGTGCCAGCAGCTTAGCGGACAGGGAGGGACAGCCCCAGCATTTT. This translates into CASSLADREGQPQHF. The chain carries TRBV7-9 and TRBJ1-5; TRBD1 agrees at 8 bases. With 0 bases clipped from V and 7 bases from J, the junction kept 5 bases outside the gene matches. This CDR3 comprises 15 residues. CDR1 is SEHNR and CDR2 is FQNEAQ in the germline V gene (reference sequence).

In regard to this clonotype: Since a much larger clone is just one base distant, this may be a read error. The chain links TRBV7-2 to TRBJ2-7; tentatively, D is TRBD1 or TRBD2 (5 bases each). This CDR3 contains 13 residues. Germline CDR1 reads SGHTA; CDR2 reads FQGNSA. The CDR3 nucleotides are TGTGCCAACAGCCCCCTGGGGGTAGACGAGCAGTACTTC. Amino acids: CANSPLGVDEQYF.

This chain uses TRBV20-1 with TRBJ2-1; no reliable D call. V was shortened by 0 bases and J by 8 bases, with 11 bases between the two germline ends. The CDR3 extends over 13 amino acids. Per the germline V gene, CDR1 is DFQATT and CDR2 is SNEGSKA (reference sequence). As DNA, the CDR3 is TGCAGTGCTAGAGATTCCTGGCGCTATGAGCAGTTCTTC. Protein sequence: CSARDSWRYEQFF.

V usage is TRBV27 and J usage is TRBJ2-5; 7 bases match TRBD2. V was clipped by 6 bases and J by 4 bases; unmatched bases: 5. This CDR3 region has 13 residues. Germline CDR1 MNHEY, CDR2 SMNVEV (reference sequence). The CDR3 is CASRVGGGETQYF. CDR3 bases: TGTGCCAGCAGGGTTGGGGGGGGAGAGACCCAGTACTTC.

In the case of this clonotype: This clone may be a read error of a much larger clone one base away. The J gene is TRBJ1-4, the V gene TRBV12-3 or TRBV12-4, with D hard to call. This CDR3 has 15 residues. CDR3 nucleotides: TGTACCAGCAGTTTCGGGATTTCAACTAATGAAAAACTGTTTTTT. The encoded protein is CTSSFGISTNEKLFF.

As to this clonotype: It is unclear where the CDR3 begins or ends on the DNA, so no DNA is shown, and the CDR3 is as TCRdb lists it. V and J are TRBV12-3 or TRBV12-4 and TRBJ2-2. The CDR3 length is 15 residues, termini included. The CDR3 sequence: CASSFLAENFGELFF.

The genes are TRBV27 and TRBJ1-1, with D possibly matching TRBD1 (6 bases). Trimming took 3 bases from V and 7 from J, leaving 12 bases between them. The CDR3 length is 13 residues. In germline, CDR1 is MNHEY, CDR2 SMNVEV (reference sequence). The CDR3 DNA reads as TGTGCCAGCAGTTTTGGGGGCGTATTTGAAGCTTTCTTT. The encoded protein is CASSFGGVFEAFF.

The CDR3 DNA reads TGTGCCACCAGTGATAAGAGGAATCAGCCCCAGCATTTT. Translating gives CATSDKRNQPQHF. The chain employs TRBV24-1 and TRBJ1-5; D ambiguous. CDR3 size: 13 residues. V lost 3 bases and J lost 4, with 6 bases in between. From germline, CDR1 is KGHDR and CDR2 SFDVKD.

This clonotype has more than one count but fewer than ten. The CDR3 reads CSAPTRDNAYNEQFF. CDR3 bases: TGCAGTGCCCCGACCCGGGACAATGCCTACAATGAGCAGTTCTTC. This chain links TRBV20-1 with TRBJ2-1, with D possibly matching TRBD1 (6 bases). V dropped 6 bases and J dropped 2 bases, with 17 bases sitting between them. Per the germline V gene, CDR1 is DFQATT and CDR2 is SNEGSKA (reference sequence). This CDR3 is built from 15 residues.

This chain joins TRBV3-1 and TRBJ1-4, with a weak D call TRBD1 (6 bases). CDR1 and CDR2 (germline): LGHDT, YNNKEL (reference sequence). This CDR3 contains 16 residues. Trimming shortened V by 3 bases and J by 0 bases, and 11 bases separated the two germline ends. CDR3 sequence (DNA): TGTGCCAGCAGCCACGGACAGCGGACAACTAATGAAAAACTGTTTTTT. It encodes CASSHGQRTTNEKLFF.